The rows below give T cell receptor beta chains drawn from one sample of a study of T-cell reconstitution after alpha-beta-depleted transplantation in children. MiXCR was run by TCRdb on the PCR reads, yielding one entry per CDR3 protein. The table shows roughly 8,100 distinct CDR3 sequences, with 10% to 15% occurring only once. The input for sequencing was PBMCs, mostly from graft donor cells, taken 60 days after TCRalphabeta/CD19-depleted stem cell transplant. The receptors stem from a patient aged 2-15 years who had a stem cell transplant for inherited bone marrow failure, so the T cells may come from the graft donor. Both conserved end residues are part of each CDR3. The D gene is left open where the match is weak. The size entry is marked missing in some rows and otherwise reads once, few, many or a size class.

cdr3_nt: TGTGCCAGCAGCGTAGAGGTGGGAGAGACCCAGTACTTC
cdr3_aa: CASSVEVGETQYF
v_call: TRBV9
j_call: TRBJ2-5
clone_size: many
d_call: .
cdr3_length: 13

cdr3_nt: TGCGCCAGCAGCCAAGCTGGGCGACAAACAGATACGCAGTATTTT
cdr3_aa: CASSQAGRQTDTQYF
v_call: TRBV4-3
j_call: TRBJ2-3
clone_size: many
d_call: .
cdr3_length: 15

cdr3_nt: TGTGCCAGCTCTAGACAGGCTCACAATGAGCAGTTCTTC
cdr3_aa: CASSRQAHNEQFF
v_call: TRBV18
j_call: TRBJ2-1
clone_size: .
d_call: .
cdr3_length: 13

cdr3_nt: TGCGCCAGCAGCAGACAATCTATGAACACTGAAGCTTTCTTT
cdr3_aa: CASSRQSMNTEAFF
v_call: TRBV5-1
j_call: TRBJ1-1
clone_size: many
d_call: .
cdr3_length: 14

cdr3_nt: TGTGCCAGTAGGATGAGGGCGAACACCGGGGAGCTGTTTTTT
cdr3_aa: CASRMRANTGELFF
v_call: TRBV19
j_call: TRBJ2-2
clone_size: many
d_call: .
cdr3_length: 14

cdr3_nt: TGTGCCAGCAGCTTCGACAGGGGGCCGCGGCCCCAGCATTTT
cdr3_aa: CASSFDRGPRPQHF
v_call: TRBV7-2
j_call: TRBJ1-5
clone_size: medium-sized
d_call: TRBD1
cdr3_length: 14

cdr3_nt: TGTGCCAGCAGCATAAATTTTTATGGGACTAGAAGTCACAATGAGCAGTTCTTC
cdr3_aa: CASSINFYGTRSHNEQFF
v_call: TRBV7-9
j_call: TRBJ2-1
clone_size: many
d_call: TRBD2
cdr3_length: 18

cdr3_nt: TGTGCCAGCAGTGTGGGGGGGCTCTACAATGAGCAGTTCTTC
cdr3_aa: CASSVGGLYNEQFF
v_call: TRBV5-6
j_call: TRBJ2-1
clone_size: many
d_call: .
cdr3_length: 14

cdr3_nt: TGTGCCAGCAGCGCAAGACTAGCGGGAGAAGAGACCCAGTACTTC
cdr3_aa: CASSARLAGEETQYF
v_call: TRBV9
j_call: TRBJ2-5
clone_size: many
d_call: TRBD2
cdr3_length: 15

cdr3_nt: TGTGCCAGCAGCTCGGGACACACAGATACGCAGTATTTT
cdr3_aa: CASSSGHTDTQYF
v_call: TRBV7-2
j_call: TRBJ2-3
clone_size: many
d_call: .
cdr3_length: 13

cdr3_nt: TGCGCCAGCAGTGTACGGACGAACACCGGGGAGCTGTTTTTT
cdr3_aa: CASSVRTNTGELFF
v_call: TRBV5-1
j_call: TRBJ2-2
clone_size: many
d_call: .
cdr3_length: 14

cdr3_nt: TGTGCCAGCAGCTTAGATGTCTGGGGCACCGGGGAGCTGTTTTTT
cdr3_aa: CASSLDVWGTGELFF
v_call: TRBV5-6
j_call: TRBJ2-2
clone_size: many
d_call: .
cdr3_length: 15

cdr3_nt: TGCGCCAGCAGCCGACCGGGACTAGCGGGAGGATGGGAGACCCAGTACTTC
cdr3_aa: CASSRPGLAGGWETQYF
v_call: TRBV5-1
j_call: TRBJ2-5
clone_size: many
d_call: TRBD2
cdr3_length: 17

cdr3_nt: TGTGCCAGCAGCGTCCGCCGTAGGGGGACGAACACTGAAGCTTTCTTT
cdr3_aa: CASSVRRRGTNTEAFF
v_call: TRBV7-9
j_call: TRBJ1-1
clone_size: many
d_call: .
cdr3_length: 16

cdr3_nt: TGTGCCACCAGCAGAGATTTCGGGAATGAGCAGTTCTTC
cdr3_aa: CATSRDFGNEQFF
v_call: TRBV15
j_call: TRBJ2-1
clone_size: .
d_call: .
cdr3_length: 13

cdr3_nt: TGTGCCATGGGCCCCGGGCGGGGCTGGAGGGCCTCTTACTACGAGCAGTACTTC
cdr3_aa: CAMGPGRGWRASYYEQYF
v_call: TRBV28
j_call: TRBJ2-7
clone_size: .
d_call: .
cdr3_length: 18

cdr3_nt: TGTGCCAGCAGCAAAGCGGGAGGGAATGAGCAGTTCTTC
cdr3_aa: CASSKAGGNEQFF
v_call: TRBV12-3/TRBV12-4
j_call: TRBJ2-1
clone_size: .
d_call: TRBD2
cdr3_length: 13

cdr3_nt: TGTGCCAGCAGCTTGTTGACGGTCTACAATGAGCAGTTCTTC
cdr3_aa: CASSLLTVYNEQFF
v_call: TRBV5-4
j_call: TRBJ2-1
clone_size: many
d_call: .
cdr3_length: 14

cdr3_nt: TGCAGTGCACTGTCCTTGGCGGGGGGGCTAGATACGCAGTATTTT
cdr3_aa: CSALSLAGGLDTQYF
v_call: TRBV20-1
j_call: TRBJ2-3
clone_size: many
d_call: TRBD2
cdr3_length: 15

cdr3_nt: TGCAGCGTCCTTAGGGCCCATGGGGACGGGCCCCAGTCCCCCTTCTACAATGAGCAGTTCTTC
cdr3_aa: CSVLRAHGDGPQSPFYNEQFF
v_call: TRBV29-1
j_call: TRBJ2-1
clone_size: many
d_call: .
cdr3_length: 21

cdr3_nt: TGTGCCAGCAGCGTAGTGAGGGTGCCTCTTCCTGGGGCCAACGTCCTGACTTTC
cdr3_aa: CASSVVRVPLPGANVLTF
v_call: TRBV9
j_call: TRBJ2-6
clone_size: medium-sized
d_call: .
cdr3_length: 18

cdr3_nt: TGCAGTGCTAGTCTTCGGGACAGGGGTTACGAGCAGTACTTC
cdr3_aa: CSASLRDRGYEQYF
v_call: TRBV20-1
j_call: TRBJ2-7
clone_size: many
d_call: TRBD1
cdr3_length: 14

cdr3_nt: TGTGCCAGCTCACCTTTCCTGGGACTAGCCCCCACAGATACGCAGTATTTT
cdr3_aa: CASSPFLGLAPTDTQYF
v_call: TRBV18
j_call: TRBJ2-3
clone_size: many
d_call: TRBD2
cdr3_length: 17

cdr3_nt: TGTGCCAGCAGTTACTCGCATCTTTTCGGGGGCCCGCAAGGGAGAGAAGCTTTCTTT
cdr3_aa: CASSYSHLFGGPQGREAFF
v_call: TRBV6-5
j_call: TRBJ1-1
clone_size: many
d_call: .
cdr3_length: 19

cdr3_nt: TGCCTAAGGTCCAGACATAGCAATCAGCCCCAGCATTTT
cdr3_aa: CLRSRHSNQPQHF
v_call: TRBV3-1
j_call: TRBJ1-5
clone_size: many
d_call: .
cdr3_length: 13

cdr3_nt: TGTGCCAGCAGTTCCACCGGACGGGGAAACTATGGCTACACCTTC
cdr3_aa: CASSSTGRGNYGYTF
v_call: TRBV6-2/TRBV6-3
j_call: TRBJ1-2
clone_size: many
d_call: .
cdr3_length: 15

cdr3_nt: TGTGCCAGCAGTTTATCGCCCGCGACAGGGGGCGCAAACATTCAGTACTTC
cdr3_aa: CASSLSPATGGANIQYF
v_call: TRBV27
j_call: TRBJ2-4
clone_size: many
d_call: TRBD1
cdr3_length: 17

cdr3_nt: TGTGCCAGCAGCTTAATGGCCGTAGAAGAGACCCAGTACTTC
cdr3_aa: CASSLMAVEETQYF
v_call: TRBV7-9
j_call: TRBJ2-5
clone_size: many
d_call: .
cdr3_length: 14